This T cell receptor beta chain was observed in a study of monozygotic twins with inflammatory bowel disease. The CDR3 has 13 residues. Germline CDR1 reads DFQATT; CDR2 reads SNEGSKA (reference sequence). TCRdb re-called the 5' RACE reads; every CDR3 protein appears as one record, without DNA. Its clone listing holds 400,000 to 500,000 distinct CDR3 sequences. The TCR was taken from a human donor with ulcerative colitis or Crohn's disease, or a healthy co-twin of an affected twin (not recorded which). The V gene is TRBV20-1, the J gene TRBJ1-1. Sequenced sample: blood. The CDR3 region is CSAGGGPNTEAFF.